Detailed here is one T cell receptor beta chain. What it recognizes is unknown. This sample was taken from a study of graft-versus-host responses after intestinal transplantation. Background on the study: Induction with anti-thymocyte globulin, then tacrolimus and steroids for three to four years, was given to all recipients. Broader study findings: Marrow from the recipient contained GvH clones, some of which had appeared first in ileum or blood. Allografts carried high graft-versus-host to host-versus-graft clonal ratios in patients having graft-donor T cell macrochimerism.

The method was immunoSEQ multiplex PCR; TCRdb's version includes in-frame clones alone and lacks a portion of them. Here the sample spans 140,000 or so clones, over 90% being singletons. The specimen comprised unstimulated CD4+ T cells sorted from spleen or lymph node cells, sampled before intestinal transplant. The sequence was obtained from a human donor who received an intestinal transplant.

CDR3 coding DNA: TGTGCCAGCACCGATTTTTACGAGCAGTACTTC. It codes for CASTDFYEQYF. The chain joins TRBV6-5 to TRBJ2-7; the D is unclear. Trimming took off 7 bases at V and 4 bases at J, with 8 bases between the two ends. The CDR3 contains 11 residues. Germline V gene sequence: CDR1 MNHEY, CDR2 SVGAGI.